The 25 T cell receptor beta chains listed next were all sequenced from one sample in a study of blood T cell repertoires in COVID-19. Sequencing was performed with immunoSEQ multiplex PCR; in TCRdb, only in-frame clones are kept and a portion is missing. The sample consists of just under 45,000 clones, over 75% of them appearing once. The sequencing sample was made of peripheral blood. These receptors were obtained from a woman between 40 and 50 years old with acute or convalescent COVID-19.

This clone occurred once. The V gene is TRBV6-5, the J gene TRBJ1-5; 11 nucleotides line up with TRBD1. Germline V gene lookup returns CDR1 MNHEY and CDR2 SVGAGI. V shed 8 bases and J 5 bases; nucleotides not matched to a gene: 8. The CDR3 is 15 amino acids. The CDR3: CASRGTGGTHQPQHF. DNA for the CDR3: TGTGCCAGCCGCGGGACAGGGGGGACACATCAGCCCCAGCATTTT.

The chain employs TRBV20-1 and TRBJ1-1, with D perhaps TRBD1 (5 bases). From germline, CDR1 is DFQATT and CDR2 SNEGSKA (reference sequence). The CDR3 is 12 amino acids. V lost 3 bases, J lost 8 bases, and 13 bases lay in between. This chain's CDR3 is CSASGSRQEAFF. In DNA, the CDR3 is TGCAGTGCTAGTGGGTCAAGACAGGAAGCTTTCTTT.

This chain links TRBV5-1 with TRBJ1-6, with TRBD1 as a possible D gene (5 bases). Germline values: CDR1 SGHRS, CDR2 YFSETQ. The CDR3 has 16 residues. The V and J ends lost 3 bases and 8 bases respectively, with 18 bases between them. CDR3 protein: CASSWRGEGRDSPLHF. DNA of the CDR3: TGCGCCAGCAGCTGGAGGGGAGAAGGTCGGGATTCACCCCTCCACTTT.

The chain carries TRBV28 and TRBJ2-1; 9 nucleotides agree with TRBD2. The CDR3 is made up of 20 amino acids. Germline lookup yields CDR1 MDHEN and CDR2 SYDVKM. V dropped 1 base and J dropped 0; count of bases not matched to a gene: 13. CDR3 sequence (DNA): TGTGCCAGCAGTTTATACAATTGGGGACTAGCTACCAGCTCCTACAATGAGCAGTTCTTC. Protein: CASSLYNWGLATSSYNEQFF.

The chain is built from TRBV5-4 and TRBJ2-5; no definite D call. From germline, CDR1 is SGHNT and CDR2 YYREEE (reference sequence). The CDR3 length is 15 residues. The ends were cut back, 3 bases at V and 2 bases at J, with 14 bases in the middle. CDR3 bases: TGTGCCAGCAGCTCTCCCCGTGGAGCACAAGAGACCCAGTACTTC. Protein sequence: CASSSPRGAQETQYF.

V gene TRBV5-1 combines with J gene TRBJ2-1; the match to TRBD2 covers 7 bases. The CDR3 is 16 residues long. Per germline, CDR1 SGHRS and CDR2 YFSETQ. V trimming: 1 base; J trimming: 10 bases; junction bases outside the gene matches: 14. The CDR3 coding sequence is TGCGCCAGCAGCTTGCTTACGGGAGGAGGACTACAGGAGCAGTTCTTC. It translates to CASSLLTGGGLQEQFF.

This chain joins TRBV5-6 and TRBJ2-1; perhaps TRBD2 as D (5 bases). Germline V gene sequence: CDR1 SGHDT, CDR2 YYEEEE. CDR3 length: 16 residues. V was shortened by 4 bases and J by 7 bases, with 21 bases between the two germline ends. CDR3 coding DNA: TGTGCCAGCAGCCTGCTCGGCGCCGGGGAGATGAATGAGCAGTTCTTC. It specifies CASSLLGAGEMNEQFF.

The chain joins TRBV9 to TRBJ1-4; 9 nucleotides line up with TRBD1. Germline-derived CDR1 and CDR2 are SGDLS and YYNGEE. The trim removed 3 bases at V and 6 bases at J, leaving 3 bases unmatched. This CDR3 is 14 amino acids long. CDR3: CASSGNRGHEKLFF. CDR3 bases: TGTGCCAGCAGCGGGAACAGGGGGCATGAAAAACTGTTTTTT.

This chain uses TRBV28 with TRBJ2-5; D not certain. The CDR3 length is 19 residues. Germline-derived CDR1 and CDR2 are MDHEN and SYDVKM. Trimming took 5 bases from V and 4 from J, leaving 29 bases between them. The CDR3, as DNA: TGTGCCAGCAGTATCCTCCAATCCGTTCCAGGTCGTTTGGGAGAGACCCAGTACTTC. This encodes CASSILQSVPGRLGETQYF.

The chain recombines TRBV9 with TRBJ2-5; the D gene is possibly TRBD1 (5 bases). Trimming took 0 bases from V and 5 from J, leaving 11 bases between them. Germline values: CDR1 SGDLS, CDR2 YYNGEE. This CDR3 is 14 amino acids long. In nucleotides, the CDR3 is TGTGCCAGCAGCGTAGGGATGGGGCGGGAGACCCAGTACTTC. It translates to CASSVGMGRETQYF.

The chain employs TRBV6-5 and TRBJ2-2, with a possible D match to TRBD1 (6 bases). This CDR3 has 15 amino acids. Trimming took off 5 bases at V and 5 bases at J, with 15 bases between the two ends. Germline CDR1 and CDR2: MNHEY and SVGAGI. In DNA form, the CDR3 reads TGTGCCAGCAGTCTATTCAGGGGCTCGACCGGGGAGCTGTTTTTT. This gives the protein CASSLFRGSTGELFF.

The CDR3 sequence: CASSQDIRTSGRAGTDTQYF. CDR3 DNA: TGTGCCAGCAGCCAAGATATCCGGACTAGCGGGAGGGCCGGGACAGATACGCAGTATTTT. This rearrangement joins TRBV4-2 to TRBJ2-3, with 15 positions matching TRBD2. CDR3 length: 20 amino acids. The germline gives CDR1 LGHNA, CDR2 YNFKEQ. The V and J ends lost 0 bases and 3 bases, in that order; junction bases with no gene match: 10.

This chain links TRBV10-3 with TRBJ1-1; tentative D call: TRBD1 (6 bases). Germline lookup yields CDR1 ENHRY and CDR2 SYGVKD. V was shortened by 6 bases and J by 3 bases, with 14 bases between the two germline ends. The CDR3 spans 14 residues. The CDR3 DNA is TGTGCCATCAGCGTCGTAGGGGGTGACACTGAAGCTTTCTTT. It codes for CAISVVGGDTEAFF.

This sequence joins TRBV19 and TRBJ2-7; possibly TRBD2 for D (5 bases). V was clipped by 7 bases and J by 2 bases, with 15 bases between them. The CDR3 length is 14 residues. CDR1 is LNHDA and CDR2 is SQIVND in the germline V gene (reference sequence). The CDR3 DNA follows: TGTGCCAGTAAAGTGGTGGGAGCAGCCTACGAGCAGTACTTC. Its protein is CASKVVGAAYEQYF.

V usage is TRBV6-6 and J usage is TRBJ2-7; 7 bases are a match to TRBD1. The CDR3 loop spans 15 amino acids. CDR1 and CDR2 from the germline V gene are MNHNY and SVGAGI (reference sequence). V shed 6 bases, J shed 0 bases, and the junction held 8 bases outside the gene matches. As DNA, the CDR3 is TGTGCCAGCAGGGAACTCCGGGACAGCTCCTACGAGCAGTACTTC. This sequence encodes CASRELRDSSYEQYF.

The chain carries TRBV7-3 and TRBJ2-6; D gene ambiguous. Trimming left V 1 base short and J 2 bases short, with 9 bases between. CDR1 is SGHTA, CDR2 FQGTGA, per germline. This CDR3 is 16 amino acids long. Here the CDR3 DNA reads TGTGCCAGCAGCTTAAAAGGAGATGCTGGGGCCAACGTCCTGACTTTC. It yields the protein CASSLKGDAGANVLTF.

This chain joins TRBV19 and TRBJ2-2; no definite D call. Germline V gene sequence: CDR1 LNHDA, CDR2 SQIVND (reference sequence). The CDR3 has 11 residues. Trimming removed 4 bases at V and 10 bases at J, with 7 bases between. The CDR3 protein is CASSRLPELFF. In nucleotides, the CDR3 is TGTGCCAGTAGTAGGCTCCCGGAGCTGTTTTTT.

The rearrangement joins TRBV27 to TRBJ2-5; TRBD2 aligns across 7 bases. Looked up from germline, CDR1 is MNHEY and CDR2 is SMNVEV (reference sequence). J gave up 7 bases and V 5 bases, and 13 bases lay outside the gene matches. This CDR3 has 15 amino acids. The CDR3 here is CASSIKPGGIRTQYF. The CDR3 bases are TGTGCCAGCAGTATAAAGCCCGGGGGGATTCGGACCCAGTACTTC.

This clone was recorded once. The V gene is TRBV5-8, the J gene TRBJ1-2; D remains unclear. Germline CDR1 is SGHTS and CDR2 is YDEGEE. V lost 8 bases to trimming and J lost 8 bases, with 10 bases between them. The length of the CDR3 is 10 residues. The DNA of the CDR3 is TGTGCCAGGTCCCTCGGGGGCTACACCTTC. It codes for CARSLGGYTF.

This chain uses TRBV5-8 with TRBJ2-1; D unclear. The V and J ends lost 7 bases and 9 bases respectively, with 23 bases between them. The CDR3 sequence is 15 residues long. In germline, CDR1 is SGHTS, CDR2 YDEGEE. The chain's CDR3 is CASSPRLQGYSEQFF. The DNA of the CDR3 is TGTGCCAGCTCCCCCCGACTCCAAGGATATAGTGAGCAGTTCTTC.

The chain links TRBV10-1 to TRBJ1-1, with TRBD1 identical over 8 bases. Germline CDR1 reads WNHNN; CDR2 reads SYGVQD (reference sequence). J lost 2 bases, V lost 6 bases, and 2 bases had no gene match. The CDR3 is 13 residues long. CDR3 in DNA: TGCGCCAGCAGCAGGGGGCTTAACACTGAAGCTTTCTTT. Amino acids: CASSRGLNTEAFF.

The chain uses TRBV6-6 and TRBJ1-2; a possible D gene is TRBD1 (5 bases). Between the trimmed V and J ends, which lost 7 bases and 2 bases, there was a span of 17 bases. From germline, CDR1 is MNHNY and CDR2 SVGAGI (reference sequence). The CDR3 spans 15 residues. The CDR3 reads CASTRTPGRNYGYTF. The CDR3 region has the DNA TGTGCCAGCACCCGGACCCCAGGGAGGAACTATGGCTACACCTTC.

The rearrangement joins TRBV2 to TRBJ1-5; 8 nucleotides line up with TRBD1. CDR1 is SNHLY, CDR2 FYNNEI, per germline. CDR3 size: 14 residues. Trimming removed 3 bases from V and 4 bases from J; junction bases left unmatched: 2. Here the CDR3 reads CASSDRGLNQPQHF. CDR3 in DNA: TGTGCCAGCAGTGACAGGGGGCTGAATCAGCCCCAGCATTTT.

The chain links TRBV9 to TRBJ1-6; D perhaps matches TRBD1 (6 bases). Trimming shortened V by 2 bases and J by 7 bases, and 13 bases separated the two germline ends. Germline-derived CDR1 and CDR2 are SGDLS and YYNGEE. This CDR3 contains 15 residues. CDR3 sequence: CASSVTGLRNSPLHF. CDR3 DNA: TGTGCCAGCAGCGTCACAGGGCTACGGAATTCACCCCTCCACTTT. The full variable domain, its missing parts supplied by reference TRBV9 and TRBJ1-6, is DSGVTQTPKHLITATGQRVTLRCSPRSGDLSVYWYQQSLDQGLQFLIQYYNGEERAKGNILERFSAQQFPDLHSELNLSSLELGDSALYFCASSVTGLRNSPLHFGNGTRLTVT.

The chain joins TRBV9 to TRBJ2-5, with 9 bases that match TRBD2. The V gene's germline CDR1 is SGDLS and CDR2 YYNGEE. This CDR3 is 16 amino acids long. After removal of 0 bases from V and 2 bases from J, the junction contained 5 bases not matched to a gene. The CDR3 bases are TGTGCCAGCAGCGTAGTAGGCGGGAGGGAACAAGAGACCCAGTACTTC. Protein: CASSVVGGREQETQYF. Full variable domain (missing parts from reference TRBV9 and TRBJ2-5): DSGVTQTPKHLITATGQRVTLRCSPRSGDLSVYWYQQSLDQGLQFLIQYYNGEERAKGNILERFSAQQFPDLHSELNLSSLELGDSALYFCASSVVGGREQETQYFGPGTRLLVL.